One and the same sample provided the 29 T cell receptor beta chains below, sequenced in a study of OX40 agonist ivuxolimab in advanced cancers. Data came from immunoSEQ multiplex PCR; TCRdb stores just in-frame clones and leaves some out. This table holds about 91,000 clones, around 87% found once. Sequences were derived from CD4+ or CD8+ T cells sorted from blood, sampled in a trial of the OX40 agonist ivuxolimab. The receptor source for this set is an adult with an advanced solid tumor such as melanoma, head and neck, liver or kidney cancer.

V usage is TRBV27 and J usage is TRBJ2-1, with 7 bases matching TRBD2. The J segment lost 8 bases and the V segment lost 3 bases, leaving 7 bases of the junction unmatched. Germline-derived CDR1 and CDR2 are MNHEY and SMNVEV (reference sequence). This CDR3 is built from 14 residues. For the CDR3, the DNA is TGTGCCAGCAGTTTTCGGCGGGAGTCGTATGAGCAGTTCTTC. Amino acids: CASSFRRESYEQFF.

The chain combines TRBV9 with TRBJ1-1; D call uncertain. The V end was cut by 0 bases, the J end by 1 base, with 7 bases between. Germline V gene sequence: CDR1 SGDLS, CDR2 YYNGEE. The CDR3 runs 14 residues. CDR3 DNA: TGTGCCAGCAGCGTAGCCCCCCAGAACACTGAAGCTTTCTTT. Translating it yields CASSVAPQNTEAFF.

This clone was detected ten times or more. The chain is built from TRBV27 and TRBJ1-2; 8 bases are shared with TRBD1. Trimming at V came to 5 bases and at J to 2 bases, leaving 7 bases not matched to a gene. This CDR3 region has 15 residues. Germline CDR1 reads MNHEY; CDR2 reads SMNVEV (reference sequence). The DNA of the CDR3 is TGTGCCAGCAGTCTCGCAGGGGGCTCAAACTATGGCTACACCTTC. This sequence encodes CASSLAGGSNYGYTF.

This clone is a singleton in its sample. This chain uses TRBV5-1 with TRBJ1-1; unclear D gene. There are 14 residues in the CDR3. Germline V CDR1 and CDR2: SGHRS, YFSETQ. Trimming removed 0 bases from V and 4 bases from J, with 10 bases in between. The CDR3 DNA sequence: TGCGCCAGCAGCTTGGCCATGGGGATCACTGAAGCTTTCTTT. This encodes CASSLAMGITEAFF.

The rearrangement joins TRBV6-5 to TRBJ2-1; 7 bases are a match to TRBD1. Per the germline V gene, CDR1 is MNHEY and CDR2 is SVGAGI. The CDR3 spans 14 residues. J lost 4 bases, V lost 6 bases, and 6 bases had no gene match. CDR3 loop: CASSPGTVYNEQFF. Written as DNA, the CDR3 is TGTGCCAGCAGCCCCGGGACAGTATACAATGAGCAGTTCTTC.

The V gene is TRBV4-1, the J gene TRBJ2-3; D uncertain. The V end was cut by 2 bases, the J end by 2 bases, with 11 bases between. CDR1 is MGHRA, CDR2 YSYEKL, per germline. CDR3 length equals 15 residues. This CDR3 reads CASSQILLLTDTQYF. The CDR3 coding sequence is TGCGCCAGCAGCCAAATACTGCTTCTCACAGATACGCAGTATTTT.

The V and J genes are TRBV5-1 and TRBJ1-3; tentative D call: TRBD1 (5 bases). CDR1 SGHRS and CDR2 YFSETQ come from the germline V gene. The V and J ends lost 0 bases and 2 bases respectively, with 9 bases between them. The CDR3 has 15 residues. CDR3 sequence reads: CASSLGQGTGNTIYF. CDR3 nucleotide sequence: TGCGCCAGCAGCTTGGGTCAGGGCACTGGAAACACCATATATTTT. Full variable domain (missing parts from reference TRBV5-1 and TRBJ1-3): KAGVTQTPRYLIKTRGQQVTLSCSPISGHRSVSWYQQTPGQGLQFLFEYFSETQRNKGNFPGRFSGRQFSNSRSEMNVSTLELGDSALYLCASSLGQGTGNTIYFGEGSWLTVV.

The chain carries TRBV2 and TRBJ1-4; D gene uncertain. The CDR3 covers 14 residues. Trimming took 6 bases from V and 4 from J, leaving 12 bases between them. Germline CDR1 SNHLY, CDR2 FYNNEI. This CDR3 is CASSGGLSNEKLFF. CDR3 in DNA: TGTGCCAGCAGCGGAGGCTTGAGTAATGAAAAACTGTTTTTT.

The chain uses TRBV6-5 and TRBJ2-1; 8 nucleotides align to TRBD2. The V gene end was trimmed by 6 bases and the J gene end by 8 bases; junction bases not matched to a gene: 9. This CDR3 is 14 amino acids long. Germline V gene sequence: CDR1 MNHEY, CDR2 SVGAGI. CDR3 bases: TGTGCCAGCAGCCCCGGGACTAGGGGCGATGAGCAGTTCTTC. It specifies CASSPGTRGDEQFF.

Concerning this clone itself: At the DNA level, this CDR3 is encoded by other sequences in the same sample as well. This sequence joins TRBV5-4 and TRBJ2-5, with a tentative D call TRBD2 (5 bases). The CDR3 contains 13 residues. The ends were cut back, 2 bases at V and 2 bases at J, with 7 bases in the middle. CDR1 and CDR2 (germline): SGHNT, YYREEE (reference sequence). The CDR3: CASSFGSQETQYF. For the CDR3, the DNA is TGTGCCAGCAGCTTTGGGAGTCAAGAGACCCAGTACTTC.

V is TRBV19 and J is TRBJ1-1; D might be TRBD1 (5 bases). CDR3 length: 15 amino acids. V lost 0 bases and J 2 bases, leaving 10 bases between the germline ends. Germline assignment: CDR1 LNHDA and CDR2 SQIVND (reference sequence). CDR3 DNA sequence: TGTGCCAGTAGTATAGATGGGGGGATTAACACTGAAGCTTTCTTT. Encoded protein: CASSIDGGINTEAFF.

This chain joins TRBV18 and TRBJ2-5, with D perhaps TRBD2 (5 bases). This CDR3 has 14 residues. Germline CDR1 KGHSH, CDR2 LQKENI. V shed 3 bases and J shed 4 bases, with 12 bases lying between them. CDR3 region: CASSPRGVRETQYF. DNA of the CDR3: TGTGCCAGCTCACCCCGGGGAGTACGAGAGACCCAGTACTTC.

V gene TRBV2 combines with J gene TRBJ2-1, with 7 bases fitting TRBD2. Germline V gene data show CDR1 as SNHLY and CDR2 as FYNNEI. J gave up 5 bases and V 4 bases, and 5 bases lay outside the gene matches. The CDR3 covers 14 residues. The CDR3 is CASSASGGNNEQFF. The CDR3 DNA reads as TGTGCCAGCAGTGCTAGCGGAGGCAACAATGAGCAGTTCTTC.

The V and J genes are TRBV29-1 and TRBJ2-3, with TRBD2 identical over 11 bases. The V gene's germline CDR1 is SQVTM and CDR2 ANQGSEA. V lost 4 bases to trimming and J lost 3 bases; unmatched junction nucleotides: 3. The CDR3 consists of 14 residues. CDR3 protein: CSVGLAGPTDTQYF. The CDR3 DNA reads TGCAGCGTTGGACTAGCGGGGCCGACAGATACGCAGTATTTT.

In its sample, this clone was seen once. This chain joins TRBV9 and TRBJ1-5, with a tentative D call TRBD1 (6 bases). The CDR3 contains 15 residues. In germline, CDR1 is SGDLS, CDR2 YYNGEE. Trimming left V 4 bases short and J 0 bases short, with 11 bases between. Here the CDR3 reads CASSPDSYSNQPQHF. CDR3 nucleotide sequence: TGTGCCAGCAGCCCGGACAGTTATAGCAATCAGCCCCAGCATTTT.

The CDR3 region is CATSRDRGRNTEAFF. CDR3 nucleotides: TGTGCCACCAGCAGGGACAGGGGGCGAAACACTGAAGCTTTCTTT. The chain is built from TRBV15 and TRBJ1-1; 11 bases fit TRBD1. The CDR3 has 15 amino acids. Germline CDR1 is LNHNV and CDR2 is YYDKDF (reference sequence). V dropped 3 bases and J dropped 2; count of bases not matched to a gene: 2.

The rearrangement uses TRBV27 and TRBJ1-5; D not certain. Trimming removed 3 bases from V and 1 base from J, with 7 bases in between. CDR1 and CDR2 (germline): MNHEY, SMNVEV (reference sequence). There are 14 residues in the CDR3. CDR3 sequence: CASSFLGSNQPQHF. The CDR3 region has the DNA TGTGCCAGCAGTTTTTTGGGGAGCAATCAGCCCCAGCATTTT.

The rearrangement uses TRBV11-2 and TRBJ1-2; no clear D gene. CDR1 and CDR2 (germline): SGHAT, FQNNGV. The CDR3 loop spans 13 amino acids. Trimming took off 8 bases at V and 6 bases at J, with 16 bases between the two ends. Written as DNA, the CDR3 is TGTGCCAGCGACTTTTCGTGGTCTAATGGCTACACCTTC. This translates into CASDFSWSNGYTF.

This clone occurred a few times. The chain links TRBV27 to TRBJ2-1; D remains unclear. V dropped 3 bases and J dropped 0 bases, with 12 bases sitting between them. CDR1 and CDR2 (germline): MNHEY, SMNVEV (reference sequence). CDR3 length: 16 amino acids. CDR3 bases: TGTGCCAGCAGTTTCCTCCTCCAGAGCTCCTACAATGAGCAGTTCTTC. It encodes CASSFLLQSSYNEQFF.

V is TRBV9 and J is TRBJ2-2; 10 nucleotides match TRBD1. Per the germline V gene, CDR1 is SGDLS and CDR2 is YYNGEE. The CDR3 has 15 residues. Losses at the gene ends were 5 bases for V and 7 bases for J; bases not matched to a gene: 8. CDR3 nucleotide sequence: TGTGCCAGCAGTGATGACAGGGGGCTGAGCGGGGAGCTGTTTTTT. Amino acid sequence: CASSDDRGLSGELFF. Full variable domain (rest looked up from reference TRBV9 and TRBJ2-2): DSGVTQTPKHLITATGQRVTLRCSPRSGDLSVYWYQQSLDQGLQFLIQYYNGEERAKGNILERFSAQQFPDLHSELNLSSLELGDSALYFCASSDDRGLSGELFFGEGSRLTVL.

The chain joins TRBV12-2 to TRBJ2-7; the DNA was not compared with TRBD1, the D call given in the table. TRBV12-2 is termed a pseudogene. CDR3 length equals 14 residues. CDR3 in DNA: TGTGCAAGTCGACCCGGACAGGTTCCCTACGAGCAGTACGTC. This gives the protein CASRPGQVPYEQYV.

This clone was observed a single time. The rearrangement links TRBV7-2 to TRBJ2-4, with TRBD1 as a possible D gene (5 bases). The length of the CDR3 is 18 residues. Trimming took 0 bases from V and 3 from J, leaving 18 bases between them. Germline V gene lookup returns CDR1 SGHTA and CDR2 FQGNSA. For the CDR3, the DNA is TGTGCCAGCAGCTTAGCGCTTCCAGGGATTGACGGCAAAAACATTCAGTACTTC. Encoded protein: CASSLALPGIDGKNIQYF.

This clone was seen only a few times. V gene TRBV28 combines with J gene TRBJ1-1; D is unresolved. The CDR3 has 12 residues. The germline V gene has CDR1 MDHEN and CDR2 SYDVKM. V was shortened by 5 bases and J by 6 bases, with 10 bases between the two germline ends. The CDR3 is CASSRGRAEAFF. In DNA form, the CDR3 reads TGTGCCAGCAGTCGAGGGAGGGCTGAAGCTTTCTTT.

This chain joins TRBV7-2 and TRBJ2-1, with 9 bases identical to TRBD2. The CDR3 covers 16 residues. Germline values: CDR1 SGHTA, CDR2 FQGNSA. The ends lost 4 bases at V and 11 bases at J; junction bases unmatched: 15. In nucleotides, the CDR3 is TGTGCCAGCAGCTCCGGGGGTAGCGGGAGCGTAATGAAGCAGTTCTTC. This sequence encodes CASSSGGSGSVMKQFF.

The CDR3 sequence: CASRYHRGGQPQHF. In DNA form, the CDR3 reads TGTGCCAGCAGATACCACAGGGGCGGTCAGCCCCAGCATTTT. V is TRBV28 and J is TRBJ1-5; TRBD1 matches at 7 bases. With V trimmed by 6 bases and J by 6 bases, 8 bases remained unmatched. The CDR3 has 14 residues. Germline lookup yields CDR1 MDHEN and CDR2 SYDVKM. The full variable domain, in which reference TRBV28 and TRBJ1-5 provide the parts outside the CDR3, is DVKVTQSSRYLVKRTGEKVFLECVQDMDHENMFWYRQDPGLGLRLIYFSYDVKMKEKGDIPEGYSVSREKKERFSLILESASTNQTSMYLCASRYHRGGQPQHFGDGTRLSIL.

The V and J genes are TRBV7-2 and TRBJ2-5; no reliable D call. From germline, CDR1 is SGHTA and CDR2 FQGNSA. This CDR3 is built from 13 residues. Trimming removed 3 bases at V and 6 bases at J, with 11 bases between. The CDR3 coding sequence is TGTGCCAGCAGCTTGGCCCAAAGGCAGACCCAGTACTTC. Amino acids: CASSLAQRQTQYF.

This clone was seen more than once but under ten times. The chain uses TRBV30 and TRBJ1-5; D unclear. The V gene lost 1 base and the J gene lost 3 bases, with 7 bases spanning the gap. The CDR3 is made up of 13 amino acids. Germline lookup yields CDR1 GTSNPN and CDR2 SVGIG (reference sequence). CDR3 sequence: CAWSAGTNQPQHF. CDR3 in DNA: TGTGCCTGGAGTGCCGGAACCAATCAGCCCCAGCATTTT.

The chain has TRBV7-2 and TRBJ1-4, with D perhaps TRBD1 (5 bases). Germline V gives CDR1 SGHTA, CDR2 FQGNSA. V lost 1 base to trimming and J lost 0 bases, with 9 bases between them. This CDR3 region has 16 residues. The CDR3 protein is CASSLDMGATNEKLFF. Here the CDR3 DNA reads TGTGCCAGCAGCTTAGATATGGGGGCAACTAATGAAAAACTGTTTTTT.

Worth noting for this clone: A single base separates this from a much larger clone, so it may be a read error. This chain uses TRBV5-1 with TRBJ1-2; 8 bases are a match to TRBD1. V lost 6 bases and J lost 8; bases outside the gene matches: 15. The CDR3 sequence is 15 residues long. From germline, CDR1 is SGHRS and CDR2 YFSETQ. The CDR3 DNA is TGCGCCAGCACCAATGACACCAGGGGGCTTCGGGGCTACACCTTC. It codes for CASTNDTRGLRGYTF.